What follows are 24 T cell receptor beta chains derived from one specimen sequenced in a study of neurological immune-mediated disorders. TCRdb passed the 5' RACE reads through MiXCR, listing each CDR3 protein once. Here the sample spans about 38,000 distinct CDR3 sequences, around 10% being singletons. Sequencing was done on a sample of CD4+ T cells from blood. Receptors were obtained from a woman in her twenties or thirties with HTLV-1-associated myelopathy (HAM/TSP).

In its sample, this clonotype was seen many times. The chain combines TRBV4-1 with TRBJ2-3; possible D gene TRBD2, 5 bases. CDR1 MGHRA and CDR2 YSYEKL come from the germline V gene. The CDR3 extends over 16 amino acids. Trimming took off 6 bases at V and 1 base at J, with 17 bases between the two ends. CDR3 in DNA: TGCGCCAGCAGTCTTACCCAGTCGGAGGGCACAGATACGCAGTATTTT. Translating gives CASSLTQSEGTDTQYF.

This clonotype is medium-sized by share. The chain links TRBV20-1 to TRBJ1-1; no firm D call. Trimming shortened V by 0 bases and J by 1 base, and 9 bases separated the two germline ends. Per germline, CDR1 DFQATT and CDR2 SNEGSKA (reference sequence). The CDR3 spans 14 residues. DNA for the CDR3: TGCAGTGCTAGAGATGGGGAGAGGAACACTGAAGCTTTCTTT. Translating gives CSARDGERNTEAFF.

This clonotype was detected many times. The CDR3 DNA follows: TGTGCCAGCAGCTTAGCGAGGACAGGGGCGCGTGGCTACACCTTC. This encodes CASSLARTGARGYTF. The chain couples TRBV7-9 to TRBJ1-2; the match to TRBD1 covers 9 bases. Per germline, CDR1 SEHNR and CDR2 FQNEAQ (reference sequence). The CDR3 loop spans 15 amino acids. Trimming cost V 0 bases and J 7 bases; bases outside gene matches: 6.

This clonotype was recorded a few times. The chain employs TRBV20-1 and TRBJ2-1; 11 positions agree with TRBD2. The V gene end was trimmed by 1 base and the J gene end by 8 bases; junction bases not matched to a gene: 16. CDR1 and CDR2 from the germline V gene are DFQATT and SNEGSKA (reference sequence). The CDR3 loop spans 18 amino acids. The CDR3 here is CSARAPGLAVRRAHEQFF. The CDR3 coding sequence is TGCAGTGCTAGAGCGCCGGGACTAGCGGTCCGGCGCGCCCATGAGCAGTTCTTC.

This clonotype appeared many times. The rearrangement links TRBV9 to TRBJ2-7; possible D gene TRBD1, 5 bases. The CDR3 covers 12 residues. Trimming shortened V by 4 bases and J by 4 bases, and 9 bases separated the two germline ends. Germline V gene sequence: CDR1 SGDLS, CDR2 YYNGEE. CDR3 nucleotide sequence: TGTGCCAGCAGCTCCGACAGATACGAGCAGTACTTC. It is translated as CASSSDRYEQYF.

This clonotype was detected ten times or more. V usage is TRBV20-1 and J usage is TRBJ2-3; D remains unclear. This CDR3 is 10 amino acids long. V lost 3 bases and J 5 bases, leaving 3 bases between the germline ends. The germline gives CDR1 DFQATT, CDR2 SNEGSKA (reference sequence). The CDR3 here is CSASRDTQYF. In nucleotides, the CDR3 is TGCAGTGCTAGTAGAGATACGCAGTATTTT.

CDR3 loop: CASGGMGANYGYTF. CDR3 DNA sequence: TGCGCCAGCGGGGGGATGGGCGCGAACTATGGCTACACCTTC. The chain employs TRBV5-1 and TRBJ1-2; TRBD1 might be the D (5 bases). V was trimmed by 7 bases and J by 2 bases, leaving 15 bases between them. The germline gives CDR1 SGHRS, CDR2 YFSETQ. The CDR3 extends over 14 amino acids.

This clonotype is medium-sized. The chain combines TRBV5-5 with TRBJ1-6; D not resolved. The CDR3 is 15 residues long. With 8 bases removed from V and 16 bases from J, the gap between germline ends came to 28 bases. Germline CDR1 SGHKS, CDR2 YYEKEE (reference sequence). The CDR3 sequence is CARMDGPMFWRLLHF. Here the CDR3 DNA reads TGTGCCAGGATGGACGGACCCATGTTTTGGAGGCTACTCCACTTT.

At least ten counts were recorded for this clonotype. The rearrangement joins TRBV6-5 to TRBJ1-2; D is possibly TRBD1 (5 bases). The ends were cut back, 5 bases at V and 8 bases at J, with 12 bases in the middle. CDR1 and CDR2 (germline): MNHEY, SVGAGI. The CDR3 contains 12 residues. This CDR3 reads CASSQGPGGYTF. DNA for the CDR3: TGTGCCAGCAGTCAGGGACCTGGGGGCTACACCTTC.

This clonotype was observed a handful of times. The V and J genes are TRBV5-5 and TRBJ1-1; D call uncertain. Trimming stripped 0 bases from V and 1 base from J, with 10 bases between. Germline V CDR1 and CDR2: SGHKS, YYEKEE (reference sequence). The length of the CDR3 is 15 residues. CDR3 in amino acids: CASSLGPGKNTEAFF. Written as DNA, the CDR3 is TGTGCCAGCAGCTTGGGTCCGGGGAAGAACACTGAAGCTTTCTTT.

This clonotype was observed many times. V is TRBV5-1 and J is TRBJ2-1; D might be TRBD2 (6 bases). Germline lookup yields CDR1 SGHRS and CDR2 YFSETQ. The CDR3 is made up of 14 amino acids. The V gene lost 2 bases and the J gene lost 2 bases, with 8 bases spanning the gap. CDR3 in amino acids: CASSFGGPYNEQFF. For the CDR3, the DNA is TGCGCCAGCAGCTTCGGGGGACCCTACAATGAGCAGTTCTTC. The full variable domain, completed using reference TRBV5-1 and TRBJ2-1, is KAGVTQTPRYLIKTRGQQVTLSCSPISGHRSVSWYQQTPGQGLQFLFEYFSETQRNKGNFPGRFSGRQFSNSRSEMNVSTLELGDSALYLCASSFGGPYNEQFFGPGTRLTVL.

Many counts were recorded for this clonotype. V and J are TRBV7-9 and TRBJ1-1; D is perhaps TRBD1 (5 bases). The germline V gene encodes CDR1 SEHNR and CDR2 FQNEAQ (reference sequence). The CDR3 is 12 residues long. V shed 4 bases and J shed 3 bases, with 6 bases lying between them. The CDR3, as DNA: TGTGCCAGCAGCTCAGGGCACACTGAAGCTTTCTTT. Encoded protein: CASSSGHTEAFF.

The chain recombines TRBV20-1 with TRBJ2-7; TRBD2 matches at 8 bases. This CDR3 has 15 residues. J was trimmed by 2 bases and V by 3 bases; bases with no gene match: 9. Germline CDR1 and CDR2: DFQATT and SNEGSKA (reference sequence). CDR3 loop: CSARSLRGVPYEQYF. CDR3 sequence (DNA): TGCAGTGCTAGGAGTTTGCGGGGGGTACCCTACGAGCAGTACTTC.

This clonotype was counted at least ten times. The gene calls are TRBV20-1 and TRBJ1-4, with a tentative D call TRBD1 (5 bases). The CDR3 extends over 14 amino acids. CDR1 DFQATT and CDR2 SNEGSKA come from the germline V gene (reference sequence). Trimming removed 4 bases from V and 8 bases from J, with 17 bases in between. The CDR3 region is CSAKIGGPKEKLFF. The CDR3 nucleotides are TGCAGTGCTAAGATCGGGGGACCCAAGGAAAAACTGTTTTTT.

This clonotype has a count of ten or more. This chain joins TRBV20-1 and TRBJ1-5, with D uncertain. Germline-derived CDR1 and CDR2 are DFQATT and SNEGSKA (reference sequence). Trimming removed 3 bases at V and 9 bases at J, with 18 bases between. The CDR3 covers 14 residues. The CDR3 reads CSASSGSLRWPQHF. DNA for the CDR3: TGCAGTGCTAGCTCTGGGAGCCTTCGTTGGCCCCAGCATTTT.

This clonotype was seen repeatedly, ten times or more. CDR3 in amino acids: CSARQASGNTIYF. CDR3 sequence (DNA): TGCAGTGCTAGACAGGCCTCTGGAAACACCATATATTTT. The gene calls are TRBV20-1 and TRBJ1-3; D unclear. Per the germline V gene, CDR1 is DFQATT and CDR2 is SNEGSKA (reference sequence). V was pared by 2 bases and J by 0 bases, with 5 bases between. This CDR3 spans 13 amino acids.

The table lists this clonotype with many counts. The chain carries TRBV20-1 and TRBJ1-4; D perhaps matches TRBD1 (5 bases). V lost 2 bases to trimming and J lost 5 bases, with 15 bases between them. CDR1 and CDR2 from the germline V gene are DFQATT and SNEGSKA (reference sequence). The CDR3 is 15 residues long. CDR3 DNA: TGCAGTGCTAGATCCGGGGGGAACCGGAATGAAAAACTGTTTTTT. Translating it yields CSARSGGNRNEKLFF.

V gene TRBV20-1 combines with J gene TRBJ2-3; the match to TRBD2 covers 13 bases. The CDR3 is 14 amino acids. Germline assignment: CDR1 DFQATT and CDR2 SNEGSKA (reference sequence). The CDR3 region is CSALAGGGLDTQYF. CDR3 in DNA: TGCAGCGCACTAGCGGGGGGGGGGCTGGATACGCAGTATTTT.

Many counts were recorded for this clonotype. DNA for the CDR3: TGTGCCAGCAGTATGAACAGGGGGCGACGTGAAAAACTGTTTTTT. Amino acid sequence: CASSMNRGRREKLFF. The chain joins TRBV12-3 or TRBV12-4 to TRBJ1-4, with 9 bases that match TRBD1. CDR3 length: 15 residues. Trimming at V came to 5 bases and at J to 7 bases, leaving 8 bases not matched to a gene.

The rearrangement uses TRBV20-1 and TRBJ2-3, with TRBD2 identical over 8 bases. Germline V lookup: CDR1 DFQATT, CDR2 SNEGSKA (reference sequence). V lost 0 bases to trimming and J lost 4 bases; unmatched junction nucleotides: 6. The CDR3 consists of 15 residues. DNA for the CDR3: TGCAGTGCTAGAGATTCGGCGGGGGGAGCAGATACGCAGTATTTT. It translates to CSARDSAGGADTQYF.

The V gene is TRBV7-2, the J gene TRBJ1-1; D unresolved. CDR1 and CDR2 from the germline V gene are SGHTA and FQGNSA. The germline V and J ends were trimmed by 1 base and 2 bases, with 11 bases remaining between them. The length of the CDR3 is 15 residues. This CDR3 is CASSLGFVANTEAFF. The CDR3 coding sequence is TGTGCCAGCAGCTTAGGGTTTGTCGCCAACACTGAAGCTTTCTTT.

This clonotype was observed many times. This chain uses TRBV5-1 with TRBJ2-2; TRBD1 matches at 8 bases. CDR3 size: 15 residues. The V gene end was trimmed by 5 bases and the J gene end by 7 bases; junction bases not matched to a gene: 10. Germline V gene data show CDR1 as SGHRS and CDR2 as YFSETQ. In DNA, the CDR3 is TGCGCCAGCAGAAAGGAACCAGGGGGCATCGGGGAGCTGTTTTTT. Its protein is CASRKEPGGIGELFF. The complete variable domain, with remaining parts taken from reference TRBV5-1 and TRBJ2-2, reads KAGVTQTPRYLIKTRGQQVTLSCSPISGHRSVSWYQQTPGQGLQFLFEYFSETQRNKGNFPGRFSGRQFSNSRSEMNVSTLELGDSALYLCASRKEPGGIGELFFGEGSRLTVL.

The chain is built from TRBV5-1 and TRBJ1-2; D gene unclear. V lost 8 bases and J lost 6, with 23 bases in between. The CDR3 is 15 residues long. Germline loops: CDR1 SGHRS, CDR2 YFSETQ. CDR3 sequence reads: CARRLVGQANHGYTF. The CDR3 DNA follows: TGCGCCAGAAGACTGGTCGGGCAGGCCAACCATGGCTACACCTTC. Filled out from reference TRBV5-1 and TRBJ1-2, the complete variable domain reads KAGVTQTPRYLIKTRGQQVTLSCSPISGHRSVSWYQQTPGQGLQFLFEYFSETQRNKGNFPGRFSGRQFSNSRSEMNVSTLELGDSALYLCARRLVGQANHGYTFGSGTRLTVV.

This clonotype was seen at least ten times. The V gene is TRBV7-2, the J gene TRBJ2-7, with 7 bases identical to TRBD1. Per germline, CDR1 SGHTA and CDR2 FQGNSA. CDR3 size: 14 residues. Germline trimming cut 2 bases from V and 1 base from J; bases unmatched to any gene: 2. The CDR3 protein is CASSLYRGSYEQYF. Written as DNA, the CDR3 is TGTGCCAGCAGCTTATACAGGGGATCCTACGAGCAGTACTTC.